This TCR beta chain derives from a study of memory CD4+ T cells and cytomegalovirus serostatus. Study outcomes and limitations: CD4+ memory repertoires contained about two fifths of the 164 reported CMV TCRbeta sequences.

Libraries were prepared by immunoSEQ multiplex PCR; TCRdb keeps only in-frame clonotypes and omits some of them. The sample records under 55,000 clones, around 83% being singletons. This CDR3 has 17 amino acids. Germline-derived CDR1 and CDR2 are SSHAT and FNYEAQ (reference sequence). The sort gate was single viable CD3+CD4+CD8-CD45RO+ cells for memory CD4+ T cells. There are a few counts of this clone. Its antigen is not identified. Germline is not matched at one junction end, which may reflect a read error. The rearrangement links TRBV7-7 to TRBJ2-3, with TRBD2 matching 8 bases. The sequenced sample was memory CD4+ T cells from blood. The clonotype comes from an adult in good health and CMV-seropositive. The CDR3 here is CASSPNPGSGSADTQYF. Written as DNA, the CDR3 is TGTGCTAGCAGCCCCAATCCCGGGAGCGGGAGCGCAGATACGCAGTATTTT.